One sample yielded the 30 T cell receptor beta chains listed below, sequenced in a study of blood T cells in healthy people across ages. Alongside a J-beta primer mix, a sample-barcoded 5' primer served in a second PCR lasting about 7 to 12 cycles. MiXCR, run by TCRdb on the 5' RACE reads, gives a single entry per CDR3 protein. The sample carries more than 700,000 distinct CDR3 sequences, 35% to 50% recorded once. Sequencing was carried out using blood. The receptors here all came from an elderly man in good health.

This clonotype was observed a single time. This chain uses TRBV20-1 with TRBJ2-3; 8 bases are shared with TRBD2. After removal of 3 bases from V and 0 bases from J, the junction contained 11 bases not matched to a gene. This CDR3 has 17 residues. The germline gives CDR1 DFQATT, CDR2 SNEGSKA (reference sequence). Here the CDR3 reads CSASWAGGLSSTDTQYF. In DNA, the CDR3 is TGCAGTGCTAGTTGGGCGGGAGGCCTATCTAGCACAGATACGCAGTATTTT.

CDR3 bases: TGTGCCAGCAGCTTAGGTGGGCCTTACAATCGACCCCAGCATTTT. This encodes CASSLGGPYNRPQHF. The rearrangement links TRBV7-2 to TRBJ1-5; D remains unclear. Germline V lookup: CDR1 SGHTA, CDR2 FQGNSA. V was trimmed by 1 base and J by 10 bases, leaving 17 bases between them. There are 15 residues in the CDR3.

Points on this clonotype: The conserved closing phenylalanine or tryptophan is absent in this CDR3, likely reflecting a read error. The chain carries TRBV29-1 and TRBJ2-1; 13 bases align to TRBD2. V lost 5 bases and J lost 9; bases outside the gene matches: 7. This CDR3 is 14 amino acids long. CDR1 and CDR2 from the germline V gene are SQVTM and ANQGSEA. The CDR3 DNA is TGCAGCGTTCCAAAGGGACTAGCGGGACTTGAGCAGTTCTTA. It yields the protein CSVPKGLAGLEQFL.

Regarding this clonotype: The junction does not match germline at one end; this may be a read error. V gene TRBV7-3 combines with J gene TRBJ2-2; D might be TRBD2 (6 bases). Germline CDR1 is SGHTA and CDR2 is FQGTGA. The CDR3 sequence is 17 residues long. The CDR3 region is CASSLTRGRMNTGEQFF. The CDR3 DNA is TGTGCCAGCAGCTTAACGCGGGGCAGAATGAACACCGGGGAGCAGTTTTTT. The complete variable domain, with remaining parts taken from reference TRBV7-3 and TRBJ2-2, reads GAGVSQTPSNKVTEKGKYVELRCDPISGHTALYWYRQSLGQGPEFLIYFQGTGAADDSGLPNDRFFAVRPEGSVSTLKIQRTERGDSAVYLCASSLTRGRMNTGEQFFGEGSRLTVL.

The J gene is TRBJ1-4, the V gene TRBV4-3; the D is unclear. Germline V lookup: CDR1 LGHNA, CDR2 YSLEER. Trimming took 0 bases from V and 4 from J, leaving 9 bases between them. The CDR3 is made up of 15 amino acids. The CDR3 nucleotides are TGCGCCAGCAGCCAAGAACTCCTACATAATGAAAAACTGTTTTTT. Encoded protein: CASSQELLHNEKLFF.

The chain has TRBV7-9 and TRBJ2-5; 9 bases align to TRBD2. Germline V lookup: CDR1 SEHNR, CDR2 FQNEAQ (reference sequence). The CDR3 length is 17 residues. V was clipped by 5 bases and J by 11 bases; unmatched bases: 21. CDR3 in DNA: TGTGCCAGCAGCCCCCTGGGTCAAACTAGCGGGCACAATGAGCAGTACTTC. This encodes CASSPLGQTSGHNEQYF.

There are a few counts of this clonotype. The J gene is TRBJ2-7, the V gene TRBV7-6, with 9 bases that match TRBD1. With 2 bases clipped from V and 5 bases from J, the junction kept 13 bases outside the gene matches. The CDR3 totals 17 residues. From germline, CDR1 is SGHVS and CDR2 FNYEAQ. The CDR3 spells CASSLQGPGTGYHEQYF. The CDR3 DNA is TGTGCCAGCAGCTTACAAGGGCCCGGGACAGGGTACCACGAGCAGTACTTC.

This clonotype has more than one count but fewer than ten. The chain is built from TRBV20-1 and TRBJ1-5, with 10 bases lining up with TRBD1. The ends lost 6 bases at V and 6 bases at J; junction bases unmatched: 5. The CDR3 sequence is 13 residues long. Germline loops: CDR1 DFQATT, CDR2 SNEGSKA (reference sequence). The chain's CDR3 is CSAGRQGAQPQHF. As DNA, the CDR3 is TGCAGTGCAGGCCGACAGGGGGCTCAGCCCCAGCATTTT.

A note on this clonotype: At one of its ends the junction is not consistent with the germline gene, which may arise from a read error. This chain joins TRBV28 and TRBJ2-2; TRBD1 is a possible D gene (6 bases). Germline V gene data show CDR1 as MDHEN and CDR2 as SYDVKM. The CDR3 sequence is 16 residues long. CDR3 amino acids: CASSGTSRANTEELFF. The CDR3 bases are TGTGCCAGCAGTGGGACATCCAGAGCGAACACCGAGGAGCTGTTTTTT.

In its sample, this clonotype was seen a few times. V and J are TRBV27 and TRBJ1-1, with a tentative D call TRBD1 (6 bases). The CDR3 runs to 11 residues. Looked up from germline, CDR1 is MNHEY and CDR2 is SMNVEV (reference sequence). The V and J ends lost 6 bases and 6 bases respectively, with 8 bases between them. CDR3 sequence reads: CASRQGAEAFF. CDR3 DNA sequence: TGTGCCAGCAGACAGGGCGCTGAAGCTTTCTTT.

The chain joins TRBV20-1 to TRBJ2-5; 7 bases fit TRBD1. This CDR3 contains 14 residues. Trimming took 5 bases from V and 3 from J; bases not matched to a gene: 9. Germline CDR1 and CDR2: DFQATT and SNEGSKA (reference sequence). The CDR3 spells CSAPPTGVEETQYF. The CDR3 nucleotides are TGCAGTGCTCCTCCTACAGGGGTAGAAGAGACCCAGTACTTC.

This clonotype was seen a handful of times. V usage is TRBV28 and J usage is TRBJ2-3; D ambiguous. The CDR3 is 12 residues long. V gave up 2 bases and J gave up 5 bases, with 5 bases separating them. Germline V gives CDR1 MDHEN, CDR2 SYDVKM. The DNA of the CDR3 is TGTGCCAGCAGTTTAATCCAAGATACGCAGTATTTT. The encoded protein is CASSLIQDTQYF. The variable domain in full, with the rest retrieved from reference TRBV28 and TRBJ2-3, is DVKVTQSSRYLVKRTGEKVFLECVQDMDHENMFWYRQDPGLGLRLIYFSYDVKMKEKGDIPEGYSVSREKKERFSLILESASTNQTSMYLCASSLIQDTQYFGPGTRLTVL.

The genes are TRBV20-1 and TRBJ2-1; a possible D gene is TRBD2 (5 bases). The germline CDR1 and CDR2 sequences are DFQATT and SNEGSKA (reference sequence). The CDR3 is 14 amino acids. V dropped 3 bases and J dropped 2 bases, with 11 bases sitting between them. CDR3 protein: CSASIPGTYNEQFF. Here the CDR3 DNA reads TGCAGTGCTAGTATTCCGGGAACCTACAATGAGCAGTTCTTC.

V usage is TRBV14 and J usage is TRBJ2-1, with D tentatively TRBD2 (5 bases). The germline gives CDR1 SGHDN, CDR2 FVKESK. Trimming took 2 bases from V and 10 from J, leaving 15 bases between them. CDR3 length: 14 residues. This chain's CDR3 is CASSQFIGGIEQFF. Here the CDR3 DNA reads TGTGCCAGCAGCCAATTCATAGGAGGCATCGAGCAGTTCTTC.

V usage is TRBV12-3 or TRBV12-4 and J usage is TRBJ2-1; D uncertain. This CDR3 region has 12 residues. Trimming removed 6 bases at V and 9 bases at J, with 12 bases between. CDR3 in amino acids: CASRLAASEQFF. CDR3 DNA: TGTGCCAGCAGGCTCGCGGCAAGTGAGCAGTTCTTC.

The chain carries TRBV20-1 and TRBJ2-1; D is unclear. In germline, CDR1 is DFQATT, CDR2 SNEGSKA (reference sequence). The CDR3 runs to 13 residues. Trimming left V 2 bases short and J 0 bases short, with 5 bases between. The CDR3, as DNA: TGCAGTGCTAGATTGAGCTCCTACAATGAGCAGTTCTTC. It codes for CSARLSSYNEQFF.

The rearrangement joins TRBV4-3 to TRBJ2-6; weak D call: TRBD1 (5 bases). The V gene's germline CDR1 is LGHNA and CDR2 YSLEER. This CDR3 is 15 amino acids long. V gave up 0 bases and J gave up 5 bases, with 8 bases separating them. The CDR3 nucleotides are TGCGCCAGCAGCCAAGATCACAGGCGGGCCAACGTCCTGACTTTC. Residues: CASSQDHRRANVLTF.

This rearrangement joins TRBV29-1 to TRBJ2-7; 11 bases are shared with TRBD1. Trimming cost V 6 bases and J 4 bases; bases outside gene matches: 5. The CDR3 has 13 residues. The V gene's germline CDR1 is SQVTM and CDR2 ANQGSEA. In DNA, the CDR3 is TGCAGCGTAACCGGGACAGGGGGTTACGAGCAGTACTTC. Amino acid sequence: CSVTGTGGYEQYF.

The chain combines TRBV12-3 or TRBV12-4 with TRBJ1-2; tentatively, D is TRBD1 (6 bases). This CDR3 is 15 amino acids long. V was trimmed by 0 bases and J by 6 bases, leaving 14 bases between them. This chain's CDR3 is CASSLARNRAHGYTF. CDR3 in DNA: TGTGCCAGCAGTTTAGCGCGGAACAGGGCTCATGGCTACACCTTC.

The chain carries TRBV12-3 or TRBV12-4 and TRBJ1-6, with TRBD1 matching 8 bases. CDR3 length: 14 residues. V was pared by 5 bases and J by 8 bases, with 5 bases of the junction left unmatched. CDR3 nucleotide sequence: TGTGCCAGCAGTCCAGGGGGCCTGTATTCACCCCTCCACTTT. It translates to CASSPGGLYSPLHF.

The chain has TRBV29-1 and TRBJ2-7; tentatively, D is TRBD1 or TRBD2 (5 bases each). The length of the CDR3 is 14 residues. V was shortened by 5 bases and J by 9 bases, with 23 bases between the two germline ends. The V gene's germline CDR1 is SQVTM and CDR2 ANQGSEA. The CDR3 coding sequence is TGCAGCGTTAAACGACCGGGAACTGGGGACGGGCAGTACTTC. This gives the protein CSVKRPGTGDGQYF.

The chain joins TRBV29-1 to TRBJ1-1; D is perhaps TRBD1 (5 bases). The CDR3 consists of 14 residues. The germline V and J ends were trimmed by 1 base and 5 bases, with 14 bases remaining between them. Germline CDR1 reads SQVTM; CDR2 reads ANQGSEA. The CDR3 reads CSVEGGQGKTEAFF. CDR3 coding DNA: TGCAGCGTTGAAGGAGGGCAGGGAAAAACTGAAGCTTTCTTT. The variable domain in full, with the rest retrieved from reference TRBV29-1 and TRBJ1-1, is SAVISQKPSRDICQRGTSLTIQCQVDSQVTMMFWYRQQPGQSLTLIATANQGSEATYESGFVIDKFPISRPNLTFSTLTVSNMSPEDSSIYLCSVEGGQGKTEAFFGQGTRLTVV.

This clonotype was seen only a few times. The chain couples TRBV7-2 to TRBJ2-4; D uncertain. Trimming cost V 4 bases and J 0 bases, with 10 bases left between them. This CDR3 region has 15 residues. Germline loops: CDR1 SGHTA, CDR2 FQGNSA. CDR3 sequence reads: CASSWQLLAKNIQYF. The DNA of the CDR3 is TGTGCCAGCAGCTGGCAACTGCTAGCCAAAAACATTCAGTACTTC.

The genes are TRBV5-4 and TRBJ2-7; D ambiguous. The V gene's germline CDR1 is SGHNT and CDR2 YYREEE (reference sequence). Trimming cost V 0 bases and J 6 bases, with 7 bases left between them. The CDR3 covers 12 residues. The CDR3 DNA reads TGTGCCAGCAGCTTGGTCCACAGCGAGCAGTACTTC. Amino acids: CASSLVHSEQYF.

The rearrangement links TRBV7-9 to TRBJ1-2, with D hard to call. CDR1 is SEHNR and CDR2 is FQNEAQ in the germline V gene (reference sequence). Trimming pared 5 bases from V and 8 bases from J, leaving 18 bases between. The CDR3 totals 14 residues. The CDR3 DNA is TGTGCCAGCAGCCGGGAATACACAAATGAGGGCTACACCTTC. Amino acids: CASSREYTNEGYTF.

This clonotype was detected only a few times. The genes are TRBV12-3 or TRBV12-4 and TRBJ1-1; D gene unclear. The ends were cut back, 2 bases at V and 10 bases at J, with 17 bases in the middle. The CDR3 sequence is 14 residues long. The CDR3: CASSLSSRGTPAFF. CDR3 nucleotide sequence: TGTGCCAGCAGTTTAAGTAGTCGGGGAACGCCAGCTTTCTTT.

A remark on this clonotype: A read error may produce the germline difference seen at one junction end. The genes are TRBV10-3 and TRBJ2-7; 7 bases agree with TRBD1. Germline V gives CDR1 ENHRY, CDR2 SYGVKD. This CDR3 is 15 amino acids long. The CDR3, as DNA: TGTGCCACCAGTTCAGGACAGGCGAACTCCTACGAGCAGTACTTC. The encoded protein is CATSSGQANSYEQYF.

The genes are TRBV25-1 and TRBJ1-1, with a tentative D call TRBD1 (5 bases). CDR1 is MGHDK and CDR2 is SYGVNS in the germline V gene. The CDR3 is 15 amino acids. The germline V and J ends were trimmed by 0 bases and 4 bases, with 12 bases remaining between them. The CDR3 region is CASSEYGGTVTEAFF. The CDR3 region has the DNA TGTGCCAGCAGTGAATACGGGGGAACAGTCACTGAAGCTTTCTTT.

This clonotype has only one observation. V is TRBV6-2 or TRBV6-3 and J is TRBJ2-1; weak D call: TRBD2 (6 bases). This CDR3 comprises 11 residues. Germline CDR1 MNHEY, CDR2 SVGEGT. V lost 11 bases to trimming and J lost 8 bases, with 13 bases between them. The CDR3 protein is CAGGWLHEQFF. CDR3 coding DNA: TGTGCCGGGGGGTGGTTGCATGAGCAGTTCTTC.

This clonotype turned up a few times. This chain joins TRBV10-3 and TRBJ2-7; TRBD1 or TRBD2 may be the D gene (5 bases each). V shed 8 bases and J shed 2 bases, with 13 bases lying between them. The CDR3 extends over 13 amino acids. Germline V gene sequence: CDR1 ENHRY, CDR2 SYGVKD. The CDR3: CAIGDGTTYEQYF. The DNA of the CDR3 is TGTGCCATCGGGGACGGGACGACCTACGAGCAGTACTTC.